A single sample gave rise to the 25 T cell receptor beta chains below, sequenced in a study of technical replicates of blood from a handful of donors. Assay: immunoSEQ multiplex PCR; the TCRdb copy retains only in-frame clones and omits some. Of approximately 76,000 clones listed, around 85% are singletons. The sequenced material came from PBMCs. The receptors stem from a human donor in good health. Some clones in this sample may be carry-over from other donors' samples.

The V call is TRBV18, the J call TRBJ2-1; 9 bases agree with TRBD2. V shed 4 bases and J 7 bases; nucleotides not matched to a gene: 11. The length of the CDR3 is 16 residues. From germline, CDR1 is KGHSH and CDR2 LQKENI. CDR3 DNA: TGTGCCAGCTCACTTTCTGGGCTAGCGGGGTTGAATGAGCAGTTCTTC. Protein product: CASSLSGLAGLNEQFF.

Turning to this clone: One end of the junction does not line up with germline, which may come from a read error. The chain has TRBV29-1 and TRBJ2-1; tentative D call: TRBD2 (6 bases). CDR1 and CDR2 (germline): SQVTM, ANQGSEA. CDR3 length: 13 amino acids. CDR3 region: CSIDSAGYNEQFF. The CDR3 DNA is TGCAGCATTGACTCGGCGGGGTACAATGAGCAGTTCTTC.

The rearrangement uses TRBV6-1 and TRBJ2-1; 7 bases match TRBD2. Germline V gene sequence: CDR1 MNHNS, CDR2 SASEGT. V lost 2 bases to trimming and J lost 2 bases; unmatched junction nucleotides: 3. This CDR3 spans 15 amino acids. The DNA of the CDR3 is TGTGCCAGCAGTGAAACTAGCGAGGCCTACAATGAGCAGTTCTTC. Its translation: CASSETSEAYNEQFF.

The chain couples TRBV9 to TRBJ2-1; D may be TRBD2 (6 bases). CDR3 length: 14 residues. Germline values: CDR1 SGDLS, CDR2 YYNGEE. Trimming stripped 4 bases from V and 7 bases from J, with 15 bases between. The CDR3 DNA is TGTGCCAGCAGCCCCTGGGACTGGGAGAATGAGCAGTTCTTC. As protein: CASSPWDWENEQFF.

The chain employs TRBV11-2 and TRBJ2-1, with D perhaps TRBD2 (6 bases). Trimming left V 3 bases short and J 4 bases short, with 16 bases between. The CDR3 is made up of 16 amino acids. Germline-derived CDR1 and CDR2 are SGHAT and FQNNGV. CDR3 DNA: TGTGCCAGCAGCTTCCCCGGGAGTACACAGTACAATGAGCAGTTCTTC. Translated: CASSFPGSTQYNEQFF. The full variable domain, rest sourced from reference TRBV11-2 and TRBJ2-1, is EAGVAQSPRYKIIEKRQSVAFWCNPISGHATLYWYQQILGQGPKLLIQFQNNGVVDDSQLPKDRFSAERLKGVDSTLKIQPAKLEDSAVYLCASSFPGSTQYNEQFFGPGTRLTVL.

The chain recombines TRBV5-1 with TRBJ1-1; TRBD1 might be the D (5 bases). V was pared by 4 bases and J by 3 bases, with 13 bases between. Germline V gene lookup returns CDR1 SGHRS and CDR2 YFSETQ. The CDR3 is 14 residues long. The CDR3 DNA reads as TGCGCCAGCAGCCTCCTAGACAGTCACACTGAAGCTTTCTTT. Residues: CASSLLDSHTEAFF.

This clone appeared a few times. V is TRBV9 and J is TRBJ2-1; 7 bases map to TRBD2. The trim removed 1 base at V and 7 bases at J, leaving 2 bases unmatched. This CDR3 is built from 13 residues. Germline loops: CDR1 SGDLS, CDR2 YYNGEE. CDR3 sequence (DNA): TGTGCCAGCAGCGTAAGACTAGCAAATGAGCAGTTCTTC. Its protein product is CASSVRLANEQFF.

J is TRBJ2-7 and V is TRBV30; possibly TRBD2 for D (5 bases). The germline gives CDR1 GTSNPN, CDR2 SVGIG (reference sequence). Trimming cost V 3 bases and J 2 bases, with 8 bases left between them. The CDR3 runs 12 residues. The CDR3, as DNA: TGTGCCTGGAGGTGGGGAGCCTACGAGCAGTACTTC. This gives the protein CAWRWGAYEQYF.

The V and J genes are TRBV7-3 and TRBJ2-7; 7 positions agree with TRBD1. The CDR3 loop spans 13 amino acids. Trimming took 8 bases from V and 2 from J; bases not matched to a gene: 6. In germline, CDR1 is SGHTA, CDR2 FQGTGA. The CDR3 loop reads CASGPGQTYEQYF. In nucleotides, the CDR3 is TGTGCCAGCGGGCCGGGACAGACCTACGAGCAGTACTTC. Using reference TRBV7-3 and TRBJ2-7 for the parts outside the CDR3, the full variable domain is GAGVSQTPSNKVTEKGKYVELRCDPISGHTALYWYRQSLGQGPEFLIYFQGTGAADDSGLPNDRFFAVRPEGSVSTLKIQRTERGDSAVYLCASGPGQTYEQYFGPGTRLTVT.

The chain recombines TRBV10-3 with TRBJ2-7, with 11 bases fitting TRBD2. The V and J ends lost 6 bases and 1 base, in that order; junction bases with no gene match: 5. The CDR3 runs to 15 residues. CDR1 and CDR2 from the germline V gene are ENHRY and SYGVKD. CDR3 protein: CAIRGGTSGSYEQYF. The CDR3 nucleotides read TGTGCCATCAGGGGGGGGACTAGCGGATCCTACGAGCAGTACTTC.

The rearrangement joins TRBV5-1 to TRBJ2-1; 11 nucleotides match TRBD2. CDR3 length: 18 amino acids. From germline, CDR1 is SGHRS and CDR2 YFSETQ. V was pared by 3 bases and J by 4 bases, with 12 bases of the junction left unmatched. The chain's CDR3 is CASSSPLGLAGGYNEQFF. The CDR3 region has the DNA TGCGCCAGCAGCTCCCCATTAGGGCTAGCGGGGGGTTACAATGAGCAGTTCTTC.

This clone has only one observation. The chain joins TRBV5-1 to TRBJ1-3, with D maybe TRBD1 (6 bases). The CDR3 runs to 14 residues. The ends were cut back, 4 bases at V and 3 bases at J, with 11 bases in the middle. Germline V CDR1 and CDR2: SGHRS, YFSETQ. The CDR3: CASSRTAGGNTIYF. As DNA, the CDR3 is TGCGCCAGCAGCCGGACAGCTGGTGGAAACACCATATATTTT. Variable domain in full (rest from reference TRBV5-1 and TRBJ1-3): KAGVTQTPRYLIKTRGQQVTLSCSPISGHRSVSWYQQTPGQGLQFLFEYFSETQRNKGNFPGRFSGRQFSNSRSEMNVSTLELGDSALYLCASSRTAGGNTIYFGEGSWLTVV.

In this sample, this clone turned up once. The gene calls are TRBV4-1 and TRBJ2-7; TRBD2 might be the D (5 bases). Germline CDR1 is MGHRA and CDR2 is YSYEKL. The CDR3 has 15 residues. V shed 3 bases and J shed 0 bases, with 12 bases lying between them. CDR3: CASSQSAGFSYEQYF. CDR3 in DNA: TGCGCCAGCAGCCAGTCCGCGGGCTTCTCCTACGAGCAGTACTTC.

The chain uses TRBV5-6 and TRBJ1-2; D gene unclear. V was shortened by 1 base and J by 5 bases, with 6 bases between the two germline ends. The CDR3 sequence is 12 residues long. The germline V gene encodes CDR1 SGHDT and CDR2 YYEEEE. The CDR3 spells CASSLSGYGYTF. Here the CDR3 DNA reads TGTGCCAGCAGCTTGTCGGGGTATGGCTACACCTTC.

Written as DNA, the CDR3 is TGCGCCAGCAGGCCCATGAGCCCAGATACGCAGTATTTT. It encodes CASRPMSPDTQYF. The genes are TRBV10-1 and TRBJ2-3; D is uncertain. CDR1 is WNHNN and CDR2 is SYGVQD in the germline V gene (reference sequence). The CDR3 contains 13 residues. V dropped 6 bases and J dropped 4 bases, with 11 bases sitting between them.

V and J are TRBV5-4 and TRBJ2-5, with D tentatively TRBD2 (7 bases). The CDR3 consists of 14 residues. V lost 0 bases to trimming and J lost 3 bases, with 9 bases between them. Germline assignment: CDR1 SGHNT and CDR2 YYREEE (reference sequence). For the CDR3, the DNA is TGTGCCAGCAGCTTGGTAGGGGGGGAAGAGACCCAGTACTTC. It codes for CASSLVGGEETQYF.

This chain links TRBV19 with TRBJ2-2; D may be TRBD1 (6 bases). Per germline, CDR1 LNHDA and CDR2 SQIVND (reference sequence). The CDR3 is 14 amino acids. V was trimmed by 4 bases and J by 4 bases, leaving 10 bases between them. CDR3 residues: CASSTGQTTGELFF. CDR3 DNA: TGTGCCAGTAGTACAGGACAGACCACCGGGGAGCTGTTTTTT.

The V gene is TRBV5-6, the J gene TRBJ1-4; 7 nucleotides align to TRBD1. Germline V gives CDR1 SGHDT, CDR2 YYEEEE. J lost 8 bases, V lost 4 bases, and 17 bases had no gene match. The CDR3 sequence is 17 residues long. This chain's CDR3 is CASSPSRDSPKGEKLFF. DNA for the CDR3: TGTGCCAGCAGCCCGTCCCGGGACAGCCCGAAGGGGGAAAAACTGTTTTTT.

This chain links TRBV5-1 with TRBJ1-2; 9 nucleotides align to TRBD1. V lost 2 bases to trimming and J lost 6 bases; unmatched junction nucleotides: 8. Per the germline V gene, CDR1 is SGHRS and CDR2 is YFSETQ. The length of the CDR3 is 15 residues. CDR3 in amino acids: CASSLDGQGFDGYTF. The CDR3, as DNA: TGCGCCAGCAGCTTAGACGGACAGGGGTTCGATGGCTACACCTTC.

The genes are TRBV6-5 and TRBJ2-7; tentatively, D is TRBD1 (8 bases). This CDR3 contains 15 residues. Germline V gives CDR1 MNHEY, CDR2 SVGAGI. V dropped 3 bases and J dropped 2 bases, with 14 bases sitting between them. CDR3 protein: CASSYSTGGAYEQYF. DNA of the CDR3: TGTGCCAGCAGTTATTCCACAGGGGGGGCCTACGAGCAGTACTTC.

CDR3 loop: CASSPARAGKLFF. The CDR3 DNA reads TGTGCCAGCAGCCCTGCACGAGCGGGAAAACTGTTTTTT. The rearrangement links TRBV14 to TRBJ1-4; D not resolved. Trimming took off 4 bases at V and 10 bases at J, with 13 bases between the two ends. Germline values: CDR1 SGHDN, CDR2 FVKESK. The CDR3 contains 13 residues. Drawing the rest from reference TRBV14 and TRBJ1-4, the complete variable domain is EAGVTQFPSHSVIEKGQTVTLRCDPISGHDNLYWYRRVMGKEIKFLLHFVKESKQDESGMPNNRFLAERTGGTYSTLKVQPAELEDSGVYFCASSPARAGKLFFGSGTQLSVL.

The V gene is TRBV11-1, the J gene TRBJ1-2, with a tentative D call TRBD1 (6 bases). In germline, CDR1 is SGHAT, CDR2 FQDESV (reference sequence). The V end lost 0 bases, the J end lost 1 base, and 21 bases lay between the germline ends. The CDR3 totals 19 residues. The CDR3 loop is CASSLADGGRGDGNYGYTF. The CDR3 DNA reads TGTGCCAGCAGCTTAGCTGACGGCGGCAGGGGCGATGGTAACTATGGCTACACCTTC.

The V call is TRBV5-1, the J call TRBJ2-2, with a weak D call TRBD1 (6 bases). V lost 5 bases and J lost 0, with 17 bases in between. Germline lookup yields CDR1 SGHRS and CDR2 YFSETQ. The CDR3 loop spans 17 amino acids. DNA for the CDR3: TGCGCCAGCAGGCAGGCCCCAGGGGTGACGAACACCGGGGAGCTGTTTTTT. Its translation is CASRQAPGVTNTGELFF.

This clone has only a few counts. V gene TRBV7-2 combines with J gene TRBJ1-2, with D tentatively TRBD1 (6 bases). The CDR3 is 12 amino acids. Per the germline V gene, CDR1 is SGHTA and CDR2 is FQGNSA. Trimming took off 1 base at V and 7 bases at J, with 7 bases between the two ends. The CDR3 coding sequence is TGTGCCAGCAGCTTAGGGGGGCCTGGCTACACCTTC. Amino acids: CASSLGGPGYTF. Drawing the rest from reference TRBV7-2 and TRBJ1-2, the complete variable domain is GAGVSQSPSNKVTEKGKDVELRCDPISGHTALYWYRQSLGQGLEFLIYFQGNSAPDKSGLPSDRFSAERTGGSVSTLTIQRTQQEDSAVYLCASSLGGPGYTFGSGTRLTVV.

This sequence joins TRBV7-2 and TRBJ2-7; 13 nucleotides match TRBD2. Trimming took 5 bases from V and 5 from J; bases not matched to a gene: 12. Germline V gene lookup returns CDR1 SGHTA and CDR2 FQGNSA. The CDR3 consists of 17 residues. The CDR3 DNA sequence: TGTGCCAGCAGCCCACTAGCGGGGGGGCGAATTTCCAACGAGCAGTACTTC. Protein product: CASSPLAGGRISNEQYF. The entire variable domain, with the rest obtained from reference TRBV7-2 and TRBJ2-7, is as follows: GAGVSQSPSNKVTEKGKDVELRCDPISGHTALYWYRQSLGQGLEFLIYFQGNSAPDKSGLPSDRFSAERTGGSVSTLTIQRTQQEDSAVYLCASSPLAGGRISNEQYFGPGTRLTVT.